This passage covers 16 T cell receptor beta chains from one sample sequenced in a study of control samples from healthy donors and cancer patients. This table comes from immunoSEQ multiplex PCR, and its TCRdb copy is limited to in-frame clones, with some not included. Here the sample spans around 82,000 clones, 75% to 90% being singletons. The sequenced sample consisted of blood. The receptors come from a man in his fifties in good health.

The chain has TRBV5-1 and TRBJ2-7; D uncertain. Trimming pared 0 bases from V and 3 bases from J, leaving 7 bases between. Germline CDR1 SGHRS, CDR2 YFSETQ. The CDR3 spans 13 residues. The CDR3 DNA sequence: TGCGCCAGCAGCTTGGACAAAAGCTACGAGCAGTACTTC. This encodes CASSLDKSYEQYF.

The chain carries TRBV27 and TRBJ1-3; D not certain. CDR3 size: 14 residues. Germline loops: CDR1 MNHEY, CDR2 SMNVEV (reference sequence). V shed 3 bases and J shed 2 bases, with 8 bases lying between them. In DNA, the CDR3 is TGTGCCAGCAGTTTGAGACCTGCTGGAAACACCATATATTTT. Its translation is CASSLRPAGNTIYF.

The chain combines TRBV6-5 with TRBJ1-2; 11 bases align to TRBD1. The CDR3 extends over 16 amino acids. The V gene's germline CDR1 is MNHEY and CDR2 SVGAGI. Losses at the gene ends were 0 bases for V and 5 bases for J; bases not matched to a gene: 5. The CDR3 sequence: CASSYSGTGGGYGYTF. CDR3 nucleotide sequence: TGTGCCAGCAGTTACTCTGGGACAGGGGGAGGTTATGGCTACACCTTC.

The V and J genes are TRBV30 and TRBJ1-3; no reliable D call. Looked up from germline, CDR1 is GTSNPN and CDR2 is SVGIG (reference sequence). CDR3 size: 12 residues. Trimming took off 4 bases at V and 4 bases at J, with 8 bases between the two ends. Here the CDR3 reads CAWKKAGNTIYF. The CDR3 region has the DNA TGTGCCTGGAAGAAAGCAGGAAACACCATATATTTT.

The V gene is TRBV6-1, the J gene TRBJ2-3; no reliable D call. The CDR3 extends over 14 amino acids. Trimming stripped 1 base from V and 1 base from J, with 6 bases between. Germline CDR1 and CDR2: MNHNS and SASEGT. The CDR3 DNA reads TGTGCCAGCAGTGAAGAGGGCGGCACAGATACGCAGTATTTT. This sequence encodes CASSEEGGTDTQYF.

This chain links TRBV10-2 with TRBJ2-3; D gene uncertain. This CDR3 region has 14 residues. The ends were cut back, 4 bases at V and 0 bases at J, with 8 bases in the middle. Germline assignment: CDR1 WSHSY and CDR2 SAAADI. The CDR3 spells CASSVLSSTDTQYF. CDR3 coding DNA: TGCGCCAGCAGTGTGCTTTCTAGCACAGATACGCAGTATTTT.

The genes are TRBV5-1 and TRBJ1-1; TRBD1 agrees at 10 bases. V lost 2 bases to trimming and J lost 1 base; unmatched junction nucleotides: 2. Germline loops: CDR1 SGHRS, CDR2 YFSETQ. The CDR3 runs 15 residues. The CDR3 nucleotides are TGCGCCAGCAGCTTACGGACAGGGGGGAACACTGAAGCTTTCTTT. Protein sequence: CASSLRTGGNTEAFF.

The chain employs TRBV4-1 and TRBJ1-4, with D possibly being TRBD1 (6 bases). CDR1 and CDR2 (germline): MGHRA, YSYEKL. V was shortened by 3 bases and J by 5 bases, with 13 bases between the two germline ends. This CDR3 has 15 residues. The CDR3 DNA is TGCGCCAGCAGCCACCCGGGGGCAGGGAATGAAAAACTGTTTTTT. Its protein is CASSHPGAGNEKLFF.

Written as DNA, the CDR3 is TGTGCCACCAGTGATGCTTCCCGGACTAGCGGGGGATCCGGCAATGAGCAGTTCTTC. Protein: CATSDASRTSGGSGNEQFF. This chain uses TRBV24-1 with TRBJ2-1; TRBD2 agrees at 13 bases. Germline-derived CDR1 and CDR2 are KGHDR and SFDVKD. CDR3 length: 19 residues. Germline trimming cut 3 bases from V and 6 bases from J; bases unmatched to any gene: 13.

This clone was detected once. The chain is built from TRBV5-1 and TRBJ1-2; D ambiguous. V lost 0 bases, J lost 2 bases, and 11 bases lay in between. Germline V gene data show CDR1 as SGHRS and CDR2 as YFSETQ. This CDR3 spans 15 amino acids. The CDR3 spells CASSLALQINYGYTF. CDR3 bases: TGCGCCAGCAGCTTGGCTCTTCAGATCAACTATGGCTACACCTTC. Full variable domain (remainder filled in from reference TRBV5-1 and TRBJ1-2): KAGVTQTPRYLIKTRGQQVTLSCSPISGHRSVSWYQQTPGQGLQFLFEYFSETQRNKGNFPGRFSGRQFSNSRSEMNVSTLELGDSALYLCASSLALQINYGYTFGSGTRLTVV.

The chain carries TRBV12-3 or TRBV12-4 and TRBJ1-5, with D maybe TRBD1 (5 bases). CDR3 length: 13 amino acids. V shed 2 bases and J shed 4 bases, with 6 bases lying between them. The DNA of the CDR3 is TGTGCCAGCAGTTTAACAGGAAATCAGCCCCAGCATTTT. This codes for CASSLTGNQPQHF.

As concerns this clone: The junction departs from the called germline gene at one end, perhaps through a read error. The chain recombines TRBV27 with TRBJ2-7; 7 bases align to TRBD1. Germline CDR1 is MNHEY and CDR2 is SMNVEV (reference sequence). The CDR3 contains 16 residues. The chain's CDR3 is CASSYHHGTASNEQYF. The CDR3 coding sequence is TGTGCCAGCAGTTACCATCACGGGACAGCCTCCAACGAGCAGTACTTC.

The rearrangement links TRBV5-6 to TRBJ2-1; D is uncertain. The CDR3 consists of 14 residues. Trimming took 1 base from V and 0 from J, leaving 5 bases between them. Per germline, CDR1 SGHDT and CDR2 YYEEEE. The CDR3 DNA reads TGTGCCAGCAGCTTGCTGGGCTCCTACAATGAGCAGTTCTTC. Amino acids: CASSLLGSYNEQFF. Full variable domain (remainder filled in from reference TRBV5-6 and TRBJ2-1): DAGVTQSPTHLIKTRGQQVTLRCSPKSGHDTVSWYQQALGQGPQFIFQYYEEEERQRGNFPDRFSGHQFPNYSSELNVNALLLGDSALYLCASSLLGSYNEQFFGPGTRLTVL.

This chain uses TRBV7-2 with TRBJ1-2; 9 positions agree with TRBD1. J lost 7 bases, V lost 3 bases, and 3 bases had no gene match. The CDR3 has 13 amino acids. The germline gives CDR1 SGHTA, CDR2 FQGNSA. The CDR3 loop is CASSFAQGAGYTF. The CDR3 nucleotides read TGTGCCAGCAGCTTCGCACAGGGGGCTGGCTACACCTTC.

The rearrangement uses TRBV6-4 and TRBJ1-1; tentative D call: TRBD1 (6 bases). V lost 5 bases and J 6 bases, leaving 16 bases between the germline ends. In germline, CDR1 is MRHNA, CDR2 SNTAGT. The CDR3 totals 14 residues. The CDR3 nucleotides are TGTGCCAGCAGTCCCACCTACGGGACACCTGAAGCTTTCTTT. It yields the protein CASSPTYGTPEAFF.

The chain links TRBV12-5 to TRBJ1-3; D is possibly TRBD1 (6 bases). Trimming took 2 bases from V and 0 from J, leaving 17 bases between them. The CDR3 sequence is 18 residues long. Germline-derived CDR1 and CDR2 are LGHNT and FRNRAP. CDR3 nucleotides: TGTGCTAGTGGTTTGCCCCTCGGGGGGCACAGCTCTGGAAACACCATATATTTT. Translated: CASGLPLGGHSSGNTIYF.